The clone carrying this T cell receptor (beta chain) was seen only a few times. Its specificity is unknown. In germline, CDR1 is LNHDA, CDR2 SQIVND (reference sequence). The CDR3 extends over 16 amino acids. Trimming removed 3 bases from V and 5 bases from J, with 19 bases in between. This sample was taken from a study of radiotherapy plus CTLA-4 blockade in lung cancer. Study findings and constraints: After treatment with radiotherapy plus ipilimumab, TCR clones that came from the tumor expanded in blood.

TCRdb keeps only in-frame clones here, not all; method: immunoSEQ multiplex PCR. Of some 49,000 clones in the sample, about 85% were seen once. The chain is built from TRBV19 and TRBJ1-1; tentatively, D is TRBD1 (6 bases). This TCR derives from a human donor with non-small cell lung cancer whose response to radiotherapy plus ipilimumab could not be evaluated. The material was peripheral blood, obtained from a patient treated with radiotherapy plus ipilimumab. CDR3 loop: CASSIQRGRGETEAFF. The CDR3, as DNA: TGTGCCAGTAGTATTCAGCGGGGGCGCGGGGAGACTGAAGCTTTCTTT.